This T cell receptor (beta chain) derives from a study of shared clonotypes between healthy human individuals. Study information: Aged between 18 and 49, the donors were a couple of women and a few men.

The assay was immunoSEQ multiplex PCR, and TCRdb's table has in-frame clones only and misses some. The data show more than 1,200,000 clones, around 98.5% seen once. For this clone: The target antigen is unknown.

CDR1 SEHNR and CDR2 FQNEAQ come from the germline V gene (reference sequence). J was trimmed by 2 bases and V by 2 bases; bases with no gene match: 5. The CDR3 loop spans 16 amino acids. Study results and limitations: Generation of non-shared clonotypes was less probable than generation of clonotypes shared by all four donors.

This clonotype was sampled from a man aged 25 to 45 in good health. The gene calls are TRBV7-9 and TRBJ1-4; 7 bases match TRBD1. The sequenced sample was naive CD4+ T cells sorted from blood. Subset: CD45RA+ positively selected. CDR3 loop: CASSLSGRGTNEKLFF. The CDR3 DNA reads TGTGCCAGCAGCTTAAGTGGCAGGGGGACTAATGAAAAACTGTTTTTT.